This TCR beta chain was retrieved from a study of blood T cell repertoires in COVID-19. About the study: T cells, B-cell-depleted T cells, or PBMCs provided the cDNA or gDNA that served as material.

In the original workflow: The assay estimated nucleated cells by amplifying reference gene primers. Sequencing was performed with immunoSEQ multiplex PCR; in TCRdb, only in-frame clones are kept and a portion is missing. V, J and clone size derive from that table, while D and trimming were established from the DNA sequence. This table holds about 140,000 clones, 70% to 90% found once. CDR3 length: 14 amino acids. V trimming: 10 bases; J trimming: 0 bases; junction bases outside the gene matches: 6. Looked up from germline, CDR1 is SNHLY and CDR2 is FYNNEI. The rearrangement uses TRBV2 and TRBJ2-3; 8 bases are a match to TRBD2. The sequence derives from an older woman with acute or convalescent COVID-19. Sequencing was done on a sample of peripheral blood. The CDR3 sequence: CANVRGDSTDTQYF. The CDR3 DNA is TGTGCCAACGTGCGGGGGGACAGCACAGATACGCAGTATTTT. Filled out from reference TRBV2 and TRBJ2-3, the complete variable domain reads EPEVTQTPSHQVTQMGQEVILRCVPISNHLYFYWYRQILGQKVEFLVSFYNNEISEKSEIFDDQFSVERPDGSNFTLKIRSTKLEDSAMYFCANVRGDSTDTQYFGPGTRLTVL.